This TCR beta chain comes out of a study of shared clonotypes between healthy human individuals. Study-level points and caveats: Sharing of clonotypes among donors was expected to vary with sequencing depth.

Concerning this clone itself: Its cognate antigen is unknown.

This table comes from immunoSEQ multiplex PCR, and its TCRdb copy is limited to in-frame clones, with some not included. The sample has around 1,900,000 clones, 93% seen once; the top ten hold around 1.7%. Naive CD8 cells comprised CD45RO-negative, CCR7-positively selected cells, excluding terminally differentiated effector memory CD45RA+ cells. The study drew its donors from healthy HIV-negative adults without recent acute infections or vaccinations. V gave up 0 bases and J gave up 11 bases, with 10 bases separating them. The CDR3 is made up of 12 amino acids. Per the germline V gene, CDR1 is MNHNY and CDR2 is SVGAGI (reference sequence).

Sequencing was performed on naive CD8+ T cells from PBMCs. This clonotype originated in a man between 18 and 29 years old in good health. Some clones in this sample may be carry-over from other donors' samples. The chain links TRBV6-6 to TRBJ1-1; D unresolved. CDR3 loop: CASSYSNFAAFF. As DNA, the CDR3 is TGTGCCAGCAGTTACTCGAACTTCGCGGCTTTCTTT.